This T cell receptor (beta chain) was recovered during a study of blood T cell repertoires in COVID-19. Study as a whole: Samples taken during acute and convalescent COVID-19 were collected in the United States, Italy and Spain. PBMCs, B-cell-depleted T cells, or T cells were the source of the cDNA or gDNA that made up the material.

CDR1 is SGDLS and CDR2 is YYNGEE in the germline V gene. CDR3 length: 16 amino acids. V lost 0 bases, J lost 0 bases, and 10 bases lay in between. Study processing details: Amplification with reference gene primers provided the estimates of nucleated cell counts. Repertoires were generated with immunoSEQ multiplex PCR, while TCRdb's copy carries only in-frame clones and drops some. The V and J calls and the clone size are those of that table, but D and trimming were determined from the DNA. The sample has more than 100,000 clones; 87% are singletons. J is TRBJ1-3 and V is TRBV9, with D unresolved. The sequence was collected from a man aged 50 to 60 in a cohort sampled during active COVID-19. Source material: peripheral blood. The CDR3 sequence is CASSVEVGSSGNTIYF. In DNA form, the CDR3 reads TGTGCCAGCAGCGTAGAGGTAGGGAGCTCTGGAAACACCATATATTTT.